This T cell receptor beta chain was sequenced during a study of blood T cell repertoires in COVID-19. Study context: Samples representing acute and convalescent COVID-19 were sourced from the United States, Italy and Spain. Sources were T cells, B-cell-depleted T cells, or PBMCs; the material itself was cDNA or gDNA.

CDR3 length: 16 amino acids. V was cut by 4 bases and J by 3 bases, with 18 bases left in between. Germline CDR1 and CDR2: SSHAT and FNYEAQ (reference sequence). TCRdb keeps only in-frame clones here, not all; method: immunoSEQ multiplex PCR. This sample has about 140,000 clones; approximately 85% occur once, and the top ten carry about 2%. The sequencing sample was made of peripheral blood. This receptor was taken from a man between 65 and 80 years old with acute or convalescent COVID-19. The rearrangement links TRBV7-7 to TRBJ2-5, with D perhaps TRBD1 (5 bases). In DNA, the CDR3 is TGTGCCAGCAGCTCTTCAGGTTTTTGGGGCGAAGAGACCCAGTACTTC. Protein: CASSSSGFWGEETQYF.